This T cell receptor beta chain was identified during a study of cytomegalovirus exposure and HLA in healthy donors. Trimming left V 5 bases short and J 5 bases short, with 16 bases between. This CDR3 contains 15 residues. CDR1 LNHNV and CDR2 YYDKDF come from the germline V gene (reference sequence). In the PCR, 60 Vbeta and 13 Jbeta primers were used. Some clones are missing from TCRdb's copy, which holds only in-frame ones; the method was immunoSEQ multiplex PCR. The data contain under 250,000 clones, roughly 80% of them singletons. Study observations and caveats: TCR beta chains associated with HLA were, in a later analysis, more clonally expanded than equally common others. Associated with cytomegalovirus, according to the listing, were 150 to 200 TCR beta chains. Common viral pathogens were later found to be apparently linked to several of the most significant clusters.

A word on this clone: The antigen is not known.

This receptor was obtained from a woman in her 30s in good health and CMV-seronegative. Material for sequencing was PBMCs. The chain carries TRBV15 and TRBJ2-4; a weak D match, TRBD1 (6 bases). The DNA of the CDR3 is TGTGCCACCAGCGGCGTTTGGGACAAGGAAAACATTCAGTACTTC. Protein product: CATSGVWDKENIQYF.